The clone carrying this T cell receptor beta chain appeared a few times. As yet, its antigen is unknown. The source of the sample is a study of T-cell memory formation after mild COVID-19. Study details: Each donor largely had its own TCR clusters. The study, taken as a whole, reports: Contracting CD4+ clones were located mainly in CM and EM, and CD8+ clones in EMRA.

Each CDR3 protein gets one entry after TCRdb re-called the 5' RACE reads with MiXCR. The sample lists around 370,000 distinct CDR3 sequences; under 25% were seen once. The CDR3 loop spans 11 amino acids. Trimming pared 0 bases from V and 10 bases from J, leaving 6 bases between. Germline V CDR1 and CDR2: MRHNA, SNTAGT. The specimen was PBMCs or a T cell subset sorted from them (not recorded which). The TCR was taken from an adult woman who had mild COVID-19 (a few samples of this study predate the infection). Cell type and time point are not known. The V and J genes are TRBV6-4 and TRBJ1-2; D is unclear. The CDR3 protein is CASSDSTDYTF. As DNA, the CDR3 is TGTGCCAGCAGTGACTCGACGGACTACACCTTC.